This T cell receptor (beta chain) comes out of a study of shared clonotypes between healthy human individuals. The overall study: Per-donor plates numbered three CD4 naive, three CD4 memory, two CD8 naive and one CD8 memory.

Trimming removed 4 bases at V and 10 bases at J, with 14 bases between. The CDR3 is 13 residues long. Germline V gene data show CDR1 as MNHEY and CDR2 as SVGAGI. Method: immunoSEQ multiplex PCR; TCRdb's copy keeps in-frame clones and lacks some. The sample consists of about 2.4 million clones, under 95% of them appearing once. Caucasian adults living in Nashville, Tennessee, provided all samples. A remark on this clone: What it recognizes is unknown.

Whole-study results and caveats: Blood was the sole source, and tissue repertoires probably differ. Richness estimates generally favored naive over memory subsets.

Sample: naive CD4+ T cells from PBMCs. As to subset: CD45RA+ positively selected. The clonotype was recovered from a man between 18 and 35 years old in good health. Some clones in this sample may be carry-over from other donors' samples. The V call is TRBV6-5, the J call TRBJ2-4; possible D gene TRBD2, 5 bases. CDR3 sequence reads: CASSSLDGGIQYF. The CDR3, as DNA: TGTGCCAGCAGTTCCTTAGACGGCGGGATTCAGTACTTC.